What follows are 22 T cell receptor beta chains derived from one specimen sequenced in a study of cytomegalovirus exposure and HLA in healthy donors. Use of 60 Vbeta and 13 Jbeta primers characterized the PCR. Clones were read by immunoSEQ multiplex PCR, and TCRdb kept only the in-frame ones, dropping some. This table has over 80,000 clones, 65% to 85% appearing once. The specimen sequenced was PBMCs. Receptor source: a middle-aged man in good health and CMV-seropositive.

V and J are TRBV27 and TRBJ1-5; D ambiguous. This CDR3 comprises 13 residues. Trimming removed 3 bases from V and 1 base from J, with 4 bases in between. CDR1 and CDR2 (germline): MNHEY, SMNVEV (reference sequence). The CDR3 spells CASSLGSNQPQHF. The CDR3 DNA reads as TGTGCCAGCAGTTTGGGCAGCAATCAGCCCCAGCATTTT.

The J gene is TRBJ2-7, the V gene TRBV15; TRBD1 matches 9 bases. Losses at the gene ends were 1 base for V and 3 bases for J; bases not matched to a gene: 4. Germline-derived CDR1 and CDR2 are LNHNV and YYDKDF (reference sequence). The CDR3 covers 15 residues. As DNA, the CDR3 is TGTGCCACCAGCAGAGGACGGGACAGGGTCTACGAGCAGTACTTC. It yields the protein CATSRGRDRVYEQYF.

This chain links TRBV10-1 with TRBJ1-2; D remains unclear. This CDR3 has 15 amino acids. V gave up 7 bases and J gave up 4 bases, with 19 bases separating them. CDR1 is WNHNN and CDR2 is SYGVQD in the germline V gene (reference sequence). CDR3 residues: CASTWPERRAYGYTF. DNA of the CDR3: TGCGCCAGCACCTGGCCTGAGCGGAGGGCCTATGGCTACACCTTC.

The chain recombines TRBV7-9 with TRBJ1-2; 10 nucleotides line up with TRBD1. J gave up 6 bases and V 5 bases, and 9 bases lay outside the gene matches. Germline lookup yields CDR1 SEHNR and CDR2 FQNEAQ (reference sequence). This CDR3 contains 15 residues. The CDR3 region is CASSNRDRGFDGYTF. As DNA, the CDR3 is TGTGCCAGCAGCAACCGGGACAGGGGATTCGATGGCTACACCTTC.

CDR3 nucleotides: TGCGCCAGCAGCTTGGGTTTGGGCCGCCAGGACGAGCAGTACTTC. It translates to CASSLGLGRQDEQYF. J is TRBJ2-7 and V is TRBV5-1; D uncertain. This CDR3 comprises 15 residues. CDR1 and CDR2 (germline): SGHRS, YFSETQ. V lost 0 bases, J lost 5 bases, and 15 bases lay in between.

The chain recombines TRBV6-1 with TRBJ2-7; a possible D gene is TRBD2 (6 bases). V dropped 6 bases and J dropped 2 bases, with 17 bases sitting between them. Germline CDR1 is MNHNS and CDR2 is SASEGT. This CDR3 spans 15 amino acids. Here the CDR3 DNA reads TGTGCCAGCAGCAGGACGGGAGACCCACCCTACGAGCAGTACTTC. Its protein is CASSRTGDPPYEQYF.

The chain has TRBV19 and TRBJ1-1, with 7 bases that match TRBD1. This CDR3 spans 15 amino acids. Germline V gene lookup returns CDR1 LNHDA and CDR2 SQIVND (reference sequence). The ends lost 3 bases at V and 10 bases at J; junction bases unmatched: 14. This CDR3 is CASSMGGVGGVGAFF. CDR3 nucleotides: TGTGCCAGTAGTATGGGGGGAGTAGGGGGCGTAGGAGCTTTCTTT.

The chain recombines TRBV28 with TRBJ2-5; TRBD2 matches at 9 bases. Judging by the DNA end, TRBJ2-7 fits better; the J call may be wrong. This CDR3 region has 15 residues. Germline lookup yields CDR1 MDHEN and CDR2 SYDVKM. This chain's CDR3 is CASGGTSGFSYEQYF. CDR3 in DNA: TGTGCCTCGGGTGGAACTAGCGGGTTTTCCTACGAGCAGTACTTC.

The genes are TRBV6-1 and TRBJ2-6, with D hard to call. The CDR3 has 15 residues. Germline lookup yields CDR1 MNHNS and CDR2 SASEGT. Trimming shortened V by 4 bases and J by 0 bases, and 7 bases separated the two germline ends. CDR3 DNA sequence: TGTGCCAGCAGTGGCCGTAGCTCTGGGGCCAACGTCCTGACTTTC. Encoded protein: CASSGRSSGANVLTF.

In its sample, this clone was seen once. V is TRBV27 and J is TRBJ1-2, with 10 bases fitting TRBD1. The CDR3 contains 14 residues. Trimming took 5 bases from V and 4 from J; bases not matched to a gene: 4. Germline loops: CDR1 MNHEY, CDR2 SMNVEV (reference sequence). The CDR3 region is CASSDGTGVYGYTF. The CDR3, as DNA: TGTGCCAGCAGTGACGGGACAGGGGTCTATGGCTACACCTTC.

The CDR3 coding sequence is TGTGCCAGCAGTTACCTCAAGCGCAGGGACTACAATGAGCAGTTCTTC. Encoded protein: CASSYLKRRDYNEQFF. The rearrangement joins TRBV6-6 to TRBJ2-1; D might be TRBD1 (5 bases). CDR1 MNHNY and CDR2 SVGAGI come from the germline V gene (reference sequence). The CDR3 runs 16 residues. Deletions cut 2 bases from V and 3 bases from J, with 14 bases between.

This clone was seen a single time. The J gene is TRBJ1-2, the V gene TRBV5-4; no clear D gene. Trimming pared 4 bases from V and 4 bases from J, leaving 17 bases between. This CDR3 is built from 15 residues. Germline values: CDR1 SGHNT, CDR2 YYREEE (reference sequence). CDR3 region: CASSAEGGLRYGYTF. The DNA for the CDR3 is TGTGCCAGCAGCGCGGAGGGTGGCCTCCGCTATGGCTACACCTTC.

The J gene is TRBJ2-1, the V gene TRBV5-4; 8 bases map to TRBD2. CDR3 length: 16 amino acids. V trimming: 3 bases; J trimming: 0 bases; junction bases outside the gene matches: 5. Germline V lookup: CDR1 SGHNT, CDR2 YYREEE (reference sequence). The CDR3 coding sequence is TGTGCCAGCAGCTCTTTAGCGGGGCTCTCCTACAATGAGCAGTTCTTC. It translates to CASSSLAGLSYNEQFF.

This clone was seen a handful of times. The rearrangement joins TRBV28 to TRBJ1-2; 7 positions agree with TRBD1. Germline V gene data show CDR1 as MDHEN and CDR2 as SYDVKM. The trim removed 4 bases at V and 4 bases at J, leaving 9 bases unmatched. The length of the CDR3 is 15 residues. The CDR3 nucleotides read TGTGCCAGCAGTTCCTCCGGGACAGCCCTCTATGGCTACACCTTC. Translating it yields CASSSSGTALYGYTF.

The J gene is TRBJ2-2, the V gene TRBV28; TRBD2 is a possible D gene (5 bases). V lost 1 base, J lost 7 bases, and 7 bases lay in between. The CDR3 consists of 13 residues. Germline CDR1 reads MDHEN; CDR2 reads SYDVKM. CDR3 sequence reads: CASSLSGIGELFF. The CDR3 DNA follows: TGTGCCAGCAGTTTATCCGGGATCGGGGAGCTGTTTTTT.

The count of this clone is one. This chain uses TRBV5-1 with TRBJ1-2; D remains unclear. Trimming stripped 4 bases from V and 0 bases from J, with 13 bases between. This CDR3 is built from 15 residues. CDR1 is SGHRS, CDR2 YFSETQ, per germline. CDR3 in amino acids: CASSATTSSNYGYTF. The CDR3 region has the DNA TGCGCCAGCAGCGCGACAACAAGTTCTAACTATGGCTACACCTTC.

This chain links TRBV5-4 with TRBJ2-3; 11 bases map to TRBD2. Germline lookup yields CDR1 SGHNT and CDR2 YYREEE (reference sequence). J was trimmed by 1 base and V by 2 bases; bases with no gene match: 12. The CDR3 contains 19 residues. The CDR3 region has the DNA TGTGCCAGCAGCTTCCCGACTAGCGGGATTTCCCCTGGCACAGATACGCAGTATTTT. Its translation is CASSFPTSGISPGTDTQYF.

This clone was seen once. V and J are TRBV25-1 and TRBJ1-4; TRBD1 agrees at 7 bases. In germline, CDR1 is MGHDK, CDR2 SYGVNS. This CDR3 contains 13 residues. J was trimmed by 7 bases and V by 8 bases; bases with no gene match: 7. For the CDR3, the DNA is TGTGCCAGCGGACCGACAGGGAGTGAAAAACTGTTTTTT. Amino acids: CASGPTGSEKLFF.

The gene calls are TRBV6-5 and TRBJ1-2, with 8 bases that match TRBD1. The CDR3 has 13 residues. Per the germline V gene, CDR1 is MNHEY and CDR2 is SVGAGI. With 6 bases clipped from V and 3 bases from J, the junction kept 3 bases outside the gene matches. The CDR3 DNA reads TGTGCCAGCAGAACGGACAGGGACTATGGCTACACCTTC. The encoded protein is CASRTDRDYGYTF.

This clone was detected only a few times. V usage is TRBV6-6 and J usage is TRBJ2-7; 10 bases line up with TRBD1. The ends lost 7 bases at V and 2 bases at J; junction bases unmatched: 5. This CDR3 spans 14 amino acids. CDR1 is MNHNY, CDR2 SVGAGI, per germline (reference sequence). CDR3 protein: CASKAGTGAYEQYF. DNA for the CDR3: TGTGCCAGCAAAGCCGGGACAGGGGCCTACGAGCAGTACTTC.

This chain uses TRBV10-3 with TRBJ2-2, with TRBD1 identical over 12 bases. The V segment lost 9 bases and the J segment 2 bases; nucleotides outside the gene matches: 16. The V gene's germline CDR1 is ENHRY and CDR2 SYGVKD. The CDR3 loop spans 19 amino acids. For the CDR3, the DNA is TGTGCCATAACTTCCTCCCCGGGACAGGGGGCGATAAACACCGGGGAGCTGTTTTTT. Residues: CAITSSPGQGAINTGELFF.

This clone was observed a single time. The chain joins TRBV5-4 to TRBJ2-3; D gene ambiguous. The CDR3 sequence is 14 residues long. The germline V gene encodes CDR1 SGHNT and CDR2 YYREEE (reference sequence). The V end was cut by 3 bases, the J end by 4 bases, with 12 bases between. The CDR3: CASSSRQKPDTQYF. DNA of the CDR3: TGTGCCAGCAGCTCCAGACAAAAGCCAGATACGCAGTATTTT.